This TCR beta chain was sequenced during a study of response to subunit inactivated influenza vaccine. The V end was cut by 3 bases, the J end by 4 bases, with 17 bases between. This CDR3 has 15 amino acids. In germline, CDR1 is SGHRS, CDR2 YFSETQ. Using its own MiXCR run on the RT-PCR reads, TCRdb lists one record per CDR3 protein. The table lists hundreds of thousands of distinct CDR3 sequences, roughly 13% of them singletons. The clonotype comes from a man in his fifties or sixties who received an inactivated influenza vaccine. This sample comprised PBMCs from blood, obtained 14 to 15 days before vaccination. V and J are TRBV5-1 and TRBJ2-7; weak D call: TRBD1 (6 bases). CDR3 sequence: CASSSIIRGRYEQYF. DNA of the CDR3: TGCGCCAGCAGCTCCATAATCAGGGGCAGGTACGAGCAGTACTTC.